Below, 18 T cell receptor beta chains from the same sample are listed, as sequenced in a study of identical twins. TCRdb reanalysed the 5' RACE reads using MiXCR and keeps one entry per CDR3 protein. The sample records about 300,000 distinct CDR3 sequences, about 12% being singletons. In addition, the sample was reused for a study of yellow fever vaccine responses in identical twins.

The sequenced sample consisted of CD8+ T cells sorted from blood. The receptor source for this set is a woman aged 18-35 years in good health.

CDR3 region: CASSLLAGGGSYEQYF. DNA of the CDR3: TGCGCCAGCAGCCTTCTAGCGGGAGGCGGCTCCTACGAGCAGTACTTC. The V and J genes are TRBV4-1 and TRBJ2-7; 11 bases agree with TRBD2. The CDR3 covers 16 residues. Per the germline V gene, CDR1 is MGHRA and CDR2 is YSYEKL. Trimming cost V 4 bases and J 0 bases; bases outside gene matches: 5.

The CDR3 here is CASSPGHVGYEQYF. The CDR3 nucleotides read TGTGCCAGCAGCCCAGGGCACGTAGGCTACGAGCAGTACTTC. The chain couples TRBV9 to TRBJ2-7; a weak D match, TRBD1 (5 bases). Germline V gene data show CDR1 as SGDLS and CDR2 as YYNGEE. Trimming took 4 bases from V and 3 from J, leaving 14 bases between them. The CDR3 runs to 14 residues.

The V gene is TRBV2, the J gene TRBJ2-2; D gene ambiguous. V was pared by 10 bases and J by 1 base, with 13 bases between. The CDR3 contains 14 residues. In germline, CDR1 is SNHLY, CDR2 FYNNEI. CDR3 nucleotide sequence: TGTGCCACCGAAGGAATGGGGAACACCGGGGAGCTGTTTTTT. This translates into CATEGMGNTGELFF.

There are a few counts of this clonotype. The CDR3: CASSTSPARLAGGDTQYF. The DNA of the CDR3 is TGTGCCAGCAGCACTAGCCCTGCCAGACTAGCGGGGGGAGATACGCAGTATTTT. The chain carries TRBV7-6 and TRBJ2-3, with 13 positions matching TRBD2. Germline trimming cut 5 bases from V and 5 bases from J; bases unmatched to any gene: 13. Germline V gives CDR1 SGHVS, CDR2 FNYEAQ. The CDR3 loop spans 18 amino acids.

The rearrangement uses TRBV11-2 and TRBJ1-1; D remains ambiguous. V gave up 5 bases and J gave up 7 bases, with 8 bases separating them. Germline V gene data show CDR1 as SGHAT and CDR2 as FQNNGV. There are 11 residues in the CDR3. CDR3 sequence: CASSPPGEAFF. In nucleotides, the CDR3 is TGTGCCAGCAGCCCACCAGGTGAAGCTTTCTTT.

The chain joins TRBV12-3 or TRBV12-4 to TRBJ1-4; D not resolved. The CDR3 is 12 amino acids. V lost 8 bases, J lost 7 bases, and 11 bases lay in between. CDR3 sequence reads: CASGEGGEKLFF. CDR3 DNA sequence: TGTGCCAGCGGAGAGGGTGGTGAAAAACTGTTTTTT.

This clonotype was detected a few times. Written as DNA, the CDR3 is TGTGCCAGCAGTGAAACCGGGGGGATTGAAGCTTTCTTT. Protein sequence: CASSETGGIEAFF. This chain joins TRBV2 and TRBJ1-1, with D possibly TRBD1 on 5 matching bases. Germline V gene lookup returns CDR1 SNHLY and CDR2 FYNNEI. CDR3 size: 13 residues. The V end lost 2 bases, the J end lost 7 bases, and 11 bases lay between the germline ends.

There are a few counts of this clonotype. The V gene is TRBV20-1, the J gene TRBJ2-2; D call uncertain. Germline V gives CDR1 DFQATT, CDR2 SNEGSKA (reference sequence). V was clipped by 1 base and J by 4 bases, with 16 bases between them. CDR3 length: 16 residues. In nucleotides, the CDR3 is TGCAGTGCTAGAGCGGGTGGCGTTTCTGGCACCGGGGAGCTGTTTTTT. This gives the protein CSARAGGVSGTGELFF.

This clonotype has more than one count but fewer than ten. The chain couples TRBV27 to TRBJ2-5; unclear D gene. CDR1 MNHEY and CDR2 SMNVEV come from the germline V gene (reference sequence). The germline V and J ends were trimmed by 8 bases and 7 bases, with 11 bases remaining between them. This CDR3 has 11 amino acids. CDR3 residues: CASGTGRTQYF. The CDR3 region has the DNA TGTGCCAGCGGTACCGGCAGGACCCAGTACTTC.

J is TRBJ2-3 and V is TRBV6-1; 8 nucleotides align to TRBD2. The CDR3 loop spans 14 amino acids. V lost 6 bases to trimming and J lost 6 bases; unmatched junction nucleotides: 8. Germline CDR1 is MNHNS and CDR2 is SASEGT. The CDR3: CASSPGTRGDTQYF. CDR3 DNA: TGTGCCAGCAGCCCGGGGACTAGAGGTGATACGCAGTATTTT.

The CDR3 DNA sequence: TGTGCCAGCAGTGAACCCCGTTTCGAGGGCCAAGAGACCCAGTACTTC. As protein: CASSEPRFEGQETQYF. This chain joins TRBV2 and TRBJ2-5; a possible D gene is TRBD2 (5 bases). The CDR3 is made up of 16 amino acids. V lost 2 bases, J lost 1 base, and 14 bases lay in between. The germline gives CDR1 SNHLY, CDR2 FYNNEI.

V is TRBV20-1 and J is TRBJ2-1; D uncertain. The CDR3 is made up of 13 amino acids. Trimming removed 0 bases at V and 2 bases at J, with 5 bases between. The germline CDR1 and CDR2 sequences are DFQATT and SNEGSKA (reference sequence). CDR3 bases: TGCAGTGCTAGAGATTCCACCTACAATGAGCAGTTCTTC. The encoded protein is CSARDSTYNEQFF.

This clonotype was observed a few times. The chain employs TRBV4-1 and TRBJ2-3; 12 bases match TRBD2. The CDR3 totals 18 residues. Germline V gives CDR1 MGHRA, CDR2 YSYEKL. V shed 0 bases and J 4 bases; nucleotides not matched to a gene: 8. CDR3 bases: TGCGCCAGCAGCCAAGAGGATACCCTAGCGGGAGGGCCAGATACGCAGTATTTT. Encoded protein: CASSQEDTLAGGPDTQYF.

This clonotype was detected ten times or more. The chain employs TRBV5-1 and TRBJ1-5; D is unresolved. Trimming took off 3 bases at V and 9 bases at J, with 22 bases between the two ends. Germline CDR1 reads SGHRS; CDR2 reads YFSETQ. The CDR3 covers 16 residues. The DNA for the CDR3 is TGCGCCAGCAGCTCCCTCCGGGTCCGCTGGTACACGCCCCAGCATTTT. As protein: CASSSLRVRWYTPQHF. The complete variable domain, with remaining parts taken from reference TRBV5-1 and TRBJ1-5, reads KAGVTQTPRYLIKTRGQQVTLSCSPISGHRSVSWYQQTPGQGLQFLFEYFSETQRNKGNFPGRFSGRQFSNSRSEMNVSTLELGDSALYLCASSSLRVRWYTPQHFGDGTRLSIL.

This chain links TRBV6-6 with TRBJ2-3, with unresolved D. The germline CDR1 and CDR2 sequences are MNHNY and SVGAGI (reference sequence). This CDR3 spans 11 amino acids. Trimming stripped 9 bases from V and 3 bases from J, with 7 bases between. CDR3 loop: CARIETDTQYF. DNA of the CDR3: TGTGCCAGGATAGAAACAGATACGCAGTATTTT.

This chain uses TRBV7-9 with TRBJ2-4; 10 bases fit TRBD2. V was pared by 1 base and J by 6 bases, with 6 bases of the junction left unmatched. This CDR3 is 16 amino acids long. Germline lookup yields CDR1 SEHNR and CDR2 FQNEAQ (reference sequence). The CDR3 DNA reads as TGTGCCAGCAGCTTAGGAGGTCAGCGGGAGGGAAACATTCAGTACTTC. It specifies CASSLGGQREGNIQYF.

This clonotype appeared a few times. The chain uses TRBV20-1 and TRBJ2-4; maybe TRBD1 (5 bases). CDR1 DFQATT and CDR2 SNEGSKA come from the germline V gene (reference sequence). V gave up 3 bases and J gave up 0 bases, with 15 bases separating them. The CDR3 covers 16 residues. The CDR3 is CSARDKTVLAKNIQYF. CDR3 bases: TGCAGTGCTAGGGATAAGACAGTATTAGCCAAAAACATTCAGTACTTC.

In DNA, the CDR3 is TGTGCCAGCAGTTTAAAGCCCGCCCGAACCCAGTACTTC. It specifies CASSLKPARTQYF. The V and J genes are TRBV27 and TRBJ2-5; the D is unclear. CDR3 size: 13 residues. In germline, CDR1 is MNHEY, CDR2 SMNVEV (reference sequence). V was pared by 2 bases and J by 8 bases, with 12 bases between.